Below, one T cell receptor (beta chain) is given with its context. The sample belongs to a study of T cells after yellow fever vaccination. TCRdb used MiXCR to reprocess the 5' RACE reads, holding one entry per CDR3 protein. The sample lists 230,000 or so distinct CDR3 sequences, approximately 6.7% seen once, with 1% to 1.2% in the top ten. The receptor comes from a young man who received the YFV17D yellow fever vaccine. This sample comprised CD4+ T cells sorted from PBMCs, obtained on the day of the yellow fever booster vaccination.

In nucleotides, the CDR3 is TGTGCCAGCTCACCCGGGACCCCGGCTGCTAACTATGGCTACACCTTC. Translating it yields CASSPGTPAANYGYTF. This chain connects TRBV18 to TRBJ1-2; tentatively, D is TRBD1 (5 bases). V lost 3 bases to trimming and J lost 0 bases, with 14 bases between them. The CDR3 is made up of 16 amino acids. CDR1 and CDR2 from the germline V gene are KGHSH and LQKENI.